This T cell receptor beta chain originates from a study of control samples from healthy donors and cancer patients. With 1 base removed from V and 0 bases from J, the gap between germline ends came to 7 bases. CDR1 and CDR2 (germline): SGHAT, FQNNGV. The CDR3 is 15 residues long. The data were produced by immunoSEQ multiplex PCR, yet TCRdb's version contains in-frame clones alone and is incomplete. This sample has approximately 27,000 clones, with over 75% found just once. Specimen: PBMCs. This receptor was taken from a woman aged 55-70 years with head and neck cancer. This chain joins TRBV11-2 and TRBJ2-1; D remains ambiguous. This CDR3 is CASSLAPSSYNEQFF. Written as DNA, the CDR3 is TGTGCCAGCAGCTTAGCCCCGAGCTCCTACAATGAGCAGTTCTTC. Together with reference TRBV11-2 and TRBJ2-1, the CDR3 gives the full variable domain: EAGVAQSPRYKIIEKRQSVAFWCNPISGHATLYWYQQILGQGPKLLIQFQNNGVVDDSQLPKDRFSAERLKGVDSTLKIQPAKLEDSAVYLCASSLAPSSYNEQFFGPGTRLTVL.